The 31 T cell receptor beta chains listed next were all sequenced from one sample in a study of blood T cell repertoires in COVID-19. Produced via immunoSEQ multiplex PCR; TCRdb's table is partial and in-frame only. The data show around 88,000 clones, approximately 81% seen once. Specimen: peripheral blood. These receptor sequences come from a man in his fifties or sixties with acute or convalescent COVID-19.

The chain couples TRBV29-1 to TRBJ2-5; the D gene is possibly TRBD1 (6 bases). The V end lost 6 bases, the J end lost 5 bases, and 19 bases lay between the germline ends. This CDR3 has 14 residues. CDR1 is SQVTM, CDR2 ANQGSEA, per germline. CDR3: CSVHRERVGETQYF. In DNA, the CDR3 is TGCAGCGTCCACAGGGAAAGGGTGGGGGAGACCCAGTACTTC.

This CDR3 is CASSLDSVDYGYTF. The CDR3 nucleotides read TGTGCCAGCAGCTTAGATTCGGTTGACTATGGCTACACCTTC. The chain uses TRBV11-2 and TRBJ1-2, with D uncertain. Trimming left V 0 bases short and J 3 bases short, with 8 bases between. Germline values: CDR1 SGHAT, CDR2 FQNNGV. This CDR3 has 14 residues.

This clone came up a few times. The chain couples TRBV7-6 to TRBJ2-5, with D maybe TRBD1 (5 bases). V lost 3 bases and J 2 bases, leaving 10 bases between the germline ends. Germline V gene sequence: CDR1 SGHVS, CDR2 FNYEAQ. This CDR3 is 14 amino acids long. CDR3 DNA: TGTGCCAGCAGCTTTACAGGAAAACAAGAGACCCAGTACTTC. It encodes CASSFTGKQETQYF.

The chain links TRBV10-1 to TRBJ2-3; the D gene is possibly TRBD2 (5 bases). Trimming cost V 3 bases and J 3 bases, with 13 bases left between them. The CDR3 covers 15 residues. Germline V gene lookup returns CDR1 WNHNN and CDR2 SYGVQD (reference sequence). The CDR3 region is CASSDIASQTDTQYF. CDR3 in DNA: TGCGCCAGCAGTGATATAGCGAGTCAGACAGATACGCAGTATTTT.

This clone has a single count. The gene calls are TRBV4-1 and TRBJ1-5; D might be TRBD1 (6 bases). The CDR3 length is 15 residues. Germline V gene sequence: CDR1 MGHRA, CDR2 YSYEKL. Between the trimmed V and J ends, which lost 0 bases and 9 bases, there was a span of 15 bases. The DNA for the CDR3 is TGCGCCAGCAGCCAAGAAGCGCAGGGGAGAGGGCCCCAGCATTTT. Its protein product is CASSQEAQGRGPQHF.

This chain connects TRBV4-3 to TRBJ2-7, with a tentative D call TRBD2 (6 bases). Per germline, CDR1 LGHNA and CDR2 YSLEER. The CDR3 runs to 16 residues. The V end was cut by 0 bases, the J end by 2 bases, with 14 bases between. The CDR3: CASSQDRPPGAYEQYF. The DNA for the CDR3 is TGCGCCAGCAGCCAAGATCGGCCCCCGGGGGCCTACGAGCAGTACTTC.

V usage is TRBV27 and J usage is TRBJ2-6, with 7 bases fitting TRBD1. With V trimmed by 6 bases and J by 4 bases, 3 bases remained unmatched. Germline CDR1 and CDR2: MNHEY and SMNVEV (reference sequence). CDR3 length: 14 residues. The CDR3 sequence: CASSRDRGANVLTF. The CDR3 DNA sequence: TGTGCCAGCAGCAGGGACAGAGGGGCCAACGTCCTGACTTTC.

This chain joins TRBV28 and TRBJ2-7, with D maybe TRBD1 (5 bases). The CDR3 runs 12 residues. V lost 6 bases, J lost 7 bases, and 13 bases lay in between. CDR1 is MDHEN and CDR2 is SYDVKM in the germline V gene. CDR3 nucleotide sequence: TGTGCCAGCAGGTCCCTCAGGGCAGAGCAGTACTTC. Its translation: CASRSLRAEQYF.

This chain links TRBV6-6 with TRBJ2-2; 12 bases agree with TRBD2. The junction had 12 bases not matched to a gene; V was cut back by 5 bases and J by 2 bases. Germline V gene sequence: CDR1 MNHNY, CDR2 SVGAGI (reference sequence). This CDR3 spans 19 amino acids. The CDR3 DNA reads TGTGCCAGCAGTCCCCGACTAGCGGGAGCGGTCCCTAACACCGGGGAGCTGTTTTTT. Protein sequence: CASSPRLAGAVPNTGELFF.

The chain employs TRBV11-3 and TRBJ2-3; 10 bases map to TRBD2. The length of the CDR3 is 17 residues. V lost 5 bases and J lost 4; bases outside the gene matches: 12. Germline V gives CDR1 SGHNT, CDR2 YENEEA. CDR3 in amino acids: CASSPRPLAGGADTQYF. DNA of the CDR3: TGTGCCAGCAGCCCCCGTCCTTTAGCGGGAGGCGCAGATACGCAGTATTTT. Complete variable domain (other parts from reference TRBV11-3 and TRBJ2-3): EAGVVQSPRYKIIEKKQPVAFWCNPISGHNTLYWYLQNLGQGPELLIRYENEEAVDDSQLPKDRFSAERLKGVDSTLKIQPAELGDSAVYLCASSPRPLAGGADTQYFGPGTRLTVL.

This clone has only a few counts. CDR3 sequence (DNA): TGTGCCAGCAGCCGATTTACTAGCGCATCCTACGAGCAGTACTTC. Amino acids: CASSRFTSASYEQYF. V is TRBV7-9 and J is TRBJ2-7, with 7 bases lining up with TRBD2. With V trimmed by 5 bases and J by 1 base, 8 bases remained unmatched. This CDR3 spans 15 amino acids. The germline V gene encodes CDR1 SEHNR and CDR2 FQNEAQ (reference sequence).

The genes are TRBV19 and TRBJ2-3; 9 bases match TRBD2. CDR1 is LNHDA and CDR2 is SQIVND in the germline V gene (reference sequence). This CDR3 contains 15 residues. Trimming at V came to 7 bases and at J to 1 base, leaving 6 bases not matched to a gene. Here the CDR3 reads CASKTSGAGTDTQYF. CDR3 DNA: TGTGCCAGTAAGACTAGCGGAGCGGGCACAGATACGCAGTATTTT.

This clone was seen ten or more times. This sequence joins TRBV5-4 and TRBJ2-3; perhaps TRBD2 as D (7 bases). This CDR3 spans 14 amino acids. V lost 5 bases and J lost 5, with 15 bases in between. CDR1 is SGHNT, CDR2 YYREEE, per germline (reference sequence). Here the CDR3 reads CASSRGAGIDTQYF. The CDR3 bases are TGTGCCAGCAGTCGGGGGGCTGGTATAGATACGCAGTATTTT.

The chain combines TRBV9 with TRBJ1-6; 7 positions agree with TRBD1. V dropped 4 bases and J dropped 9; count of bases not matched to a gene: 10. Germline assignment: CDR1 SGDLS and CDR2 YYNGEE. The CDR3 is 15 residues long. CDR3 sequence: CASSTSTGSVSPLHF. DNA for the CDR3: TGTGCCAGCAGCACTTCGACAGGGAGTGTTTCACCCCTCCACTTT.

V and J are TRBV12-3 or TRBV12-4 and TRBJ1-1; D ambiguous. V lost 4 bases, J lost 5 bases, and 11 bases lay in between. This CDR3 comprises 13 residues. CDR3 in amino acids: CASSYGVWTEAFF. CDR3 nucleotide sequence: TGTGCCAGCAGTTACGGGGTATGGACTGAAGCTTTCTTT.

V usage is TRBV4-1 and J usage is TRBJ2-5; tentative D call: TRBD2 (7 bases). The germline CDR1 and CDR2 sequences are MGHRA and YSYEKL. This CDR3 spans 16 amino acids. Trimming stripped 2 bases from V and 1 base from J, with 14 bases between. CDR3 bases: TGCGCCAGCAGCCAAAGGAGGGGGGGGGTCCAAGAGACCCAGTACTTC. Protein: CASSQRRGGVQETQYF.

The rearrangement links TRBV21-1 to TRBJ2-7; the table gives TRBD1 as D, unverified against the DNA. TRBV21-1 is annotated as a pseudogene. The CDR3 extends over 14 amino acids. The CDR3 here is CASSNRDRVYEQYF. DNA of the CDR3: TGTGCCAGCAGCAACCGGGACAGGGTCTACGAGCAGTACTTC.

V is TRBV7-8 and J is TRBJ2-3; 9 bases fit TRBD2. V shed 4 bases, J shed 2 bases, and the junction held 7 bases outside the gene matches. The CDR3 runs to 16 residues. Germline CDR1 and CDR2: SGHVS and FQNEAQ. CDR3 nucleotides: TGTGCCAGCAGCTCTACTAGCGGGTTTTCCACAGATACGCAGTATTTT. Protein: CASSSTSGFSTDTQYF.

In regard to this clone: One end of the junction fails to match germline, which may point to a read error. J is TRBJ2-1 and V is TRBV15; 14 positions match TRBD2. This CDR3 contains 15 residues. Germline CDR1 is LNHNV and CDR2 is YYDKDF (reference sequence). CDR3 loop: CATSGGTSGGYEQLF. The CDR3, as DNA: TGTGCCACCAGCGGCGGGACTAGCGGGGGCTATGAGCAGCTCTTC. Combining the CDR3 with reference TRBV15 and TRBJ2-1 gives the whole variable domain DAMVIQNPRYQVTQFGKPVTLSCSQTLNHNVMYWYQQKSSQAPKLLFHYYDKDFNNEADTPDNFQSRRPNTSFCFLDIRSPGLGDTAMYLCATSGGTSGGYEQLFGPGTRLTVL.

This clone was detected only once. This chain connects TRBV12-5 to TRBJ2-1; TRBD1 is a possible D gene (6 bases). The V end lost 4 bases, the J end lost 11 bases, and 15 bases lay between the germline ends. Germline loops: CDR1 LGHNT, CDR2 FRNRAP. CDR3 length equals 13 residues. The CDR3, as DNA: TGTGCTAGTGGTTCTGATACAGGGTATAAGCAGTTCTTC. Translating gives CASGSDTGYKQFF.

V gene TRBV3-1 (or the pseudogene TRBV3-2) combines with J gene TRBJ2-7; 10 bases match TRBD2. The length of the CDR3 is 16 residues. With 0 bases clipped from V and 1 base from J, the junction kept 3 bases outside the gene matches. Per the germline V gene, CDR1 is LGHDT and CDR2 is YNNKEL (reference sequence). CDR3 sequence: CASSQETSGPSYEQYF. The CDR3 coding sequence is TGTGCCAGCAGCCAAGAGACTAGCGGGCCTTCCTACGAGCAGTACTTC.

CDR3 sequence: CASSHGTDTEAFF. The CDR3 DNA reads TGTGCCAGCAGCCATGGGACAGACACTGAAGCTTTCTTT. The chain couples TRBV7-6 to TRBJ1-1; TRBD1 aligns across 7 bases. Germline lookup yields CDR1 SGHVS and CDR2 FNYEAQ. The J segment lost 3 bases and the V segment lost 5 bases, leaving 3 bases of the junction unmatched. The CDR3 sequence is 13 residues long.

The V call is TRBV10-2, the J call TRBJ1-1; tentative D call: TRBD1 (5 bases). There are 14 residues in the CDR3. The V gene lost 6 bases and the J gene lost 0 bases, with 11 bases spanning the gap. Germline CDR1 reads WSHSY; CDR2 reads SAAADI. Here the CDR3 reads CASRLTGLNTEAFF. The CDR3 DNA reads TGCGCCAGCAGGCTAACAGGACTGAACACTGAAGCTTTCTTT.

This chain joins TRBV3-1 (or the pseudogene TRBV3-2) and TRBJ2-7; 9 bases line up with TRBD1. This CDR3 contains 15 residues. Germline-derived CDR1 and CDR2 are LGHDT and YNNKEL (reference sequence). V lost 4 bases, J lost 5 bases, and 9 bases stayed unmatched. CDR3: CASSPTGQGPDEQYF. CDR3 DNA: TGTGCCAGCAGCCCTACGGGACAGGGACCCGACGAGCAGTACTTC.

CDR3 region: CASSLFDGTVNSPLHF. Here the CDR3 DNA reads TGTGCCAGCAGTCTTTTCGACGGGACAGTTAATTCACCCCTCCACTTT. The gene calls are TRBV28 and TRBJ1-6, with 7 positions matching TRBD1. V dropped 5 bases and J dropped 6; count of bases not matched to a gene: 10. The CDR3 consists of 16 residues. Looked up from germline, CDR1 is MDHEN and CDR2 is SYDVKM.

The V and J genes are TRBV3-1 (or the pseudogene TRBV3-2) and TRBJ2-7; maybe TRBD2 (6 bases). V was trimmed by 0 bases and J by 4 bases, leaving 16 bases between them. The CDR3 is 16 residues long. Germline CDR1 and CDR2: LGHDT and YNNKEL (reference sequence). The CDR3 here is CASSQERRAGKYEQYF. The CDR3 bases are TGTGCCAGCAGCCAAGAAAGGAGGGCAGGGAAGTACGAGCAGTACTTC.

The chain recombines TRBV2 with TRBJ2-7, with D possibly matching TRBD1 (6 bases). V was clipped by 11 bases and J by 2 bases, with 13 bases between them. This CDR3 is 12 amino acids long. Germline assignment: CDR1 SNHLY and CDR2 FYNNEI. The CDR3 DNA reads TGTGCCGGCAAACAGGGCCCCTACGAGCAGTACTTC. Its translation is CAGKQGPYEQYF. Together with reference TRBV2 and TRBJ2-7, the CDR3 gives the full variable domain: EPEVTQTPSHQVTQMGQEVILRCVPISNHLYFYWYRQILGQKVEFLVSFYNNEISEKSEIFDDQFSVERPDGSNFTLKIRSTKLEDSAMYFCAGKQGPYEQYFGPGTRLTVT.

The genes are TRBV6-6 and TRBJ2-1, with 9 bases matching TRBD1. Germline CDR1 reads MNHNY; CDR2 reads SVGAGI (reference sequence). The CDR3 runs 15 residues. V was pared by 4 bases and J by 0 bases, with 1 base of the junction left unmatched. CDR3 loop: CASSSTGGSYNEQFF. CDR3 nucleotide sequence: TGTGCCAGCAGTTCGACAGGGGGCTCCTACAATGAGCAGTTCTTC.

This clone has only one observation. The chain couples TRBV18 to TRBJ1-2; TRBD1 matches 9 bases. After removal of 6 bases from V and 0 bases from J, the junction contained 8 bases not matched to a gene. The CDR3 has 16 residues. Germline V gene lookup returns CDR1 KGHSH and CDR2 LQKENI. For the CDR3, the DNA is TGTGCCAGCTCGGCCGGGACAGGGAACACTAACTATGGCTACACCTTC. Translated: CASSAGTGNTNYGYTF.

The chain joins TRBV19 to TRBJ2-7; 11 bases match TRBD1. Trimming removed 3 bases from V and 3 bases from J; junction bases left unmatched: 7. CDR1 and CDR2 from the germline V gene are LNHDA and SQIVND (reference sequence). This CDR3 spans 16 amino acids. This CDR3 reads CASSMWLGQGDYEQYF. As DNA, the CDR3 is TGTGCCAGTAGTATGTGGTTGGGACAGGGGGACTACGAGCAGTACTTC. The entire variable domain, with the rest obtained from reference TRBV19 and TRBJ2-7, is as follows: DGGITQSPKYLFRKEGQNVTLSCEQNLNHDAMYWYRQDPGQGLRLIYYSQIVNDFQKGDIAEGYSVSREKKESFPLTVTSAQKNPTAFYLCASSMWLGQGDYEQYFGPGTRLTVT.

This chain uses TRBV2 with TRBJ2-2; unclear D gene. V gave up 2 bases and J gave up 1 base, with 8 bases separating them. The CDR3 length is 15 residues. Germline values: CDR1 SNHLY, CDR2 FYNNEI. CDR3 bases: TGTGCCAGCAGTGAAATACGAGGGAACACCGGGGAGCTGTTTTTT. Translation gives CASSEIRGNTGELFF.